Described below is a single TCR beta chain sequence and its context. It has no known antigen specificity. Per-nucleotide qualities are absent, and no much larger clonotype sits a single base away. The data were taken from a study of blood T cells in healthy people across ages (dated by TCRdb to between 2015 and 2017). About the full investigation: In model experiments, roughly one uniquely barcoded TCR beta cDNA molecule per two T cells was captured by template switching. Donors of different ages were randomly distributed across sequencing lanes to avoid experimental bias. The study measured age-related changes in TCR beta repertoire diversity using deep sequencing normalized with unique cDNA molecular identifiers. Using the same blood draw, the study looked at two additional independent replicas of 1 million unique cDNA reads for two donors, one aged 18 to 30 and the other aged 80 or older. The donors were divided into four age groups: young (average about 15 years), middle-aged (about 41), aged (62) and long-lived (nearly 85). What the research found in general, with its limitations: The percentage of naive T cells measured by flow cytometry correlated strongly with observed TCR beta diversity. Because profiling used bulk unsorted PBMCs, naive and antigen-experienced compartments could not be compared conclusively. As age increased, observed TCR beta diversity per million T cells dropped in a roughly linear way, and a significant reduction was already evident by age about 36. Compared with the aged group, the long-lived group had more naive CD4+ T cells, fewer expanded clones and increased TCR diversity, suggesting age selection. Because donor CMV infection status was unknown, age-related changes in expanded clonotypes were potentially confounded. Total diversity estimates from one million sequenced T cells were considered lower bounds and underestimates.

Library preparation used 5' RACE. TCRdb lists the instrument as Illumina HiSeq 2500. A second PCR of roughly 7 to 11 cycles was performed with a sample-barcoded 5' primer and a J-beta primer mix. Each TCR beta cDNA molecule received a unique molecular identifier from a template-switch 5' adaptor carrying 12 random nucleotides. Each sample yielded at least 2.5 million CDR3-containing paired-end reads. All of the RNA was converted into first-strand cDNA using the Mint cDNA synthesis kit, with a TRBC-specific oligonucleotide serving as the primer. Following uracil-DNA glycosylase treatment, all cDNA underwent a first 18-cycle PCR with the universal primers M1SS and BC2_uni_R. Processing in the source paper ran as follows. For normalization, 1 million high-quality reads, each with a distinct molecular identifier, were randomly selected from each sample. Reads sharing molecular identifiers were discarded rather than binned into consensus sequences. MiTCR, set to a Q25 quality threshold and the strictest error-elimination algorithm, was used for CDR3 identification, clonotype clustering and error correction. A nonparametric unseen species model with Euler transformation was used to estimate lower-bound total TCR beta diversity. TCRdb reprocessed the public reads (quality trimming at Q25 with fastp, clone calling with MiXCR) and kept in-frame beta chains. Rows merge per CDR3 protein into single entries with the most common DNA and genes. The V and J calls come from TCRdb's annotation, not from the publication. The table for this sample lists fewer than 1 million distinct CDR3 sequences; 44% of them were counted only once. About 19% of the sample comes from the top ten.

From the germline V gene, CDR1 is MNHEY and CDR2 is SVGEGT. From its cysteine to its phenylalanine, the CDR3 spans 16 amino acids. The read is trimmed to its CDR3 DNA, 48 bases read in frame from base 1. V is clipped by 4 bases and J by 7 bases, and the sequence between their germline boundaries is 20 bases long. The donors were some 39 Caucasian individuals from Russia, aged 6 to 90 years, who were systemically healthy. Each donor gave 8 to 10 milliliters of peripheral blood, drawn into EDTA-treated Vacutainer tubes. Ficoll-Paque density-gradient centrifugation was used to isolate PBMCs, with at least 6 million obtained per sample. Total RNA, at least 5 micrograms per sample, was extracted from PBMCs with Trizol reagent. For every donor, flow cytometry on a PBMC aliquot measured the percentage of naive CD45RAhigh/CD27high T cells.

This receptor was obtained from a man in his 60s in good health. The material sequenced was blood. The rearranged segments are TRBV6-2 or TRBV6-3 and TRBJ1-5; the D gene is perhaps TRBD1, from 5 matching bases. The nucleotide sequence is TGTGCCAGCAGTTCCCAGACGGCTATGGGGGGGCAGCCCCAGCATTTT. It translates as CASSSQTAMGGQPQHF.